This paragraph covers one T cell receptor beta chain sequence. Its antigen is currently unknown. J gave up 1 base and V 0 bases, and 4 bases lay outside the gene matches. The germline V gene encodes CDR1 SGDLS and CDR2 YYNGEE. This CDR3 contains 16 residues. The record originates from a study of shared clonotypes between healthy human individuals. The study, taken as a whole, reports: Sample collection involved blood only; tissue repertoires are likely different.

Healthy HIV-negative adults without recent acute infections or vaccinations served as donors. Generated by immunoSEQ multiplex PCR, the TCRdb table keeps only in-frame clones and is missing some. Among approximately 2.5 million clones listed, under 95% were seen once. The material sequenced was naive CD4+ T cells from PBMCs. Subset defined: CD45RA+ positively selected. This chain connects TRBV9 to TRBJ2-5; TRBD2 agrees at 9 bases. The receptor was derived from a man aged 18 to 29 in good health. Some clones in this sample may be carry-over from other donors' samples. The DNA of the CDR3 is TGTGCCAGCAGCGTAGTTAGCGGGAGTCTCCAAGAGACCCAGTACTTC. Amino acids: CASSVVSGSLQETQYF.